This entry is about one TCR beta chain. Its antigen is currently unknown. TCRdb keeps only in-frame clones here, not all; method: immunoSEQ multiplex PCR. The table includes about 36,000 clones, approximately 83% detected once. The entry originates in a study of CD4 T cells in relation to SARS-CoV-2 and coronaviruses. Study-level background: Of the patients, 7 or 8 were male, a few female, two Hispanic.

Germline CDR1 is KGHSH and CDR2 is LQKENI. Trimming took 4 bases from V and 0 from J, leaving 7 bases between them. CDR3 length: 14 residues. The sample taken for sequencing was naive CD4+ T cells from PBMCs, cultured in vitro. Subset indicated: naive CD4+ T cells isolated by negative enrichment. The TCR originated in an adult with COVID-19. The chain employs TRBV18 and TRBJ1-5, with a possible D match to TRBD1 (5 bases). CDR3 DNA sequence: TGTGCCAGCTCACAGGGGTATAGCAATCAGCCCCAGCATTTT. Its protein product is CASSQGYSNQPQHF.